The 5 T cell receptor beta chains presented below share a single source sample, sequenced in a study of tumor-infiltrating lymphocytes in primary liver carcinoma (dated by TCRdb to the late 2010s). Sequenced on an Illumina HiSeq 2500. Starting from approximately 500 ng total RNA, TCRbeta-specific cDNA was produced by reverse transcription with a constant-region primer and ProtoScript II reverse transcriptase. Construction of the TCRbeta libraries relied on three nested rounds of multiplex PCR, following a slightly modified ARM-PCR procedure. The first two PCR rounds used multiplex TRBV1-TRBV30 forward primers with a Cbeta reverse primer, each for 10 to 11 cycles. Using fastp trimming at Q25 and MiXCR clonotype assembly, TCRdb reanalyzed the public sequencing data and kept in-frame beta chains. Identical CDR3 protein sequences are pooled into one entry, listed with their most common genes and DNA. This sample has 300,000 to 400,000 distinct CDR3 sequences in its table, and over 55% of those were observed once. The top ten clones comprise roughly 9% of the sample.

RNA from unsorted whole blood was extracted with TRIzol reagent, and germline DNA was obtained with the DNeasy Blood & Tissue kit. The specimen sequenced was peripheral blood. The receptors were gathered from a man aged 40-49 years with primary liver carcinoma and hepatitis B virus infection.

Points on this clonotype: Germline is not matched at one junction end, which may reflect a read error. The J gene is TRBJ2-3, the V gene TRBV11-1, with D tentatively TRBD1 or TRBD2 (5 bases each). Germline-derived CDR1 and CDR2 are SGHAT and FQDESV (reference sequence). This CDR3 has 10 residues. In DNA form, the CDR3 reads TGTGACAGCCTGGGGGATATGCAGTATTTT. Amino acids: CDSLGDMQYF.

In the case of this clonotype: This may arise from a read error, as a much more abundant clone is one base away. The CDR3 spells CVSWIRGGNEQFF. In DNA, the CDR3 is TGTGTCAGCTGGATACGGGGGGGCAATGAGCAGTTCTTC. This chain uses TRBV28 with TRBJ2-1; 8 bases are a match to TRBD2. In germline, CDR1 is MDHEN, CDR2 SYDVKM. The length of the CDR3 is 13 residues.

Concerning this clonotype: A read error may explain this, as a much larger clone is one base away. This chain uses TRBV10-1 with TRBJ1-1; TRBD1 matches 7 bases. Germline assignment: CDR1 WNHNN and CDR2 SYGVQD (reference sequence). This CDR3 has 14 amino acids. The CDR3 loop is CANSELQGQTEAFF. The CDR3 region has the DNA TGCGCCAACAGTGAGTTACAGGGGCAGACTGAAGCTTTCTTT.

The chain employs TRBV6-6 and TRBJ1-4; the D gene is possibly TRBD1 (5 bases). Per the germline V gene, CDR1 is MNHNY and CDR2 is SVGAGI (reference sequence). Trimming shortened V by 6 bases and J by 0 bases, and 14 bases separated the two germline ends. CDR3 length: 16 amino acids. CDR3 sequence: CASSHGTPATNEKLFF. CDR3 nucleotides: TGTGCCAGCAGCCACGGGACCCCTGCAACTAATGAAAAACTGTTTTTT.

V gene TRBV7-9 combines with J gene TRBJ2-1; no reliable D call. Germline-derived CDR1 and CDR2 are SEHNR and FQNEAQ (reference sequence). The CDR3 is made up of 13 amino acids. V dropped 1 base and J dropped 14 bases, with 15 bases sitting between them. DNA of the CDR3: TGTGCCAGCAGCTTAGATTGGAAAGGGCTAGAGTTCTTC. Translated, it gives CASSLDWKGLEFF.